What follows is one T cell receptor (beta chain) and its context. From the RT-PCR reads, TCRdb called clonotypes with MiXCR, one entry per CDR3 protein. The sample carries about 88,000 distinct CDR3 sequences, about 48% recorded once. The source of the sample is a study of patients and donors after allogeneic stem cell transplantation. Germline CDR1 and CDR2: SGHAT and FQNNGV. CDR3 length equals 14 residues. Trimming removed 1 base at V and 2 bases at J, with 8 bases between. Material: blood, either unsorted or a sorted T cell fraction (not recorded which). This sequence joins TRBV11-2 and TRBJ1-2; D unresolved. This TCR derives from a human donor who was either an allogeneic HSCT recipient or a stem cell or donor lymphocyte infusion donor (not recorded which). It is not recorded whose cells these are; they may come from a transplant donor. The CDR3 DNA reads as TGTGCCAGCAGCTTAGGGTCCGGAAACTATGGCTACACCTTC. Protein sequence: CASSLGSGNYGYTF.